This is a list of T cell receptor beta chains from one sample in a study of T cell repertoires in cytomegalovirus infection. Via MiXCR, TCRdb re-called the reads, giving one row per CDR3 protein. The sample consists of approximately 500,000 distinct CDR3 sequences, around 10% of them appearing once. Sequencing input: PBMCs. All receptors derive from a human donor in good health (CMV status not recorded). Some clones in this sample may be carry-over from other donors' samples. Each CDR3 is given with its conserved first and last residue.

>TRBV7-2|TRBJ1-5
CASSSPLGGNQPQHF
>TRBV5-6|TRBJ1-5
CASSLWKGSPYQPQHF
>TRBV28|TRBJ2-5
CASSYQGRLDGETQYF
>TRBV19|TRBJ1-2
CASSSRDRGNYGYTF
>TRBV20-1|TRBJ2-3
CSARPIREVADTQYF
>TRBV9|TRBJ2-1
CASSVFKASNVQFF
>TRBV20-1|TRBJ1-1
CSARDSQVNTEAFF
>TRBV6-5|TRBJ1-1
CASSYPGPNTEAFF
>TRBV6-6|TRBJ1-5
CASIPRGSNQPQHF
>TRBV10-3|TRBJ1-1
CAISESEGVEAFF